This TCR beta chain derives from a study of T-cell reconstitution after alpha-beta-depleted transplantation in children. The CDR3 is made up of 17 amino acids. The germline V gene has CDR1 LGHDT and CDR2 YNNKEL (reference sequence). Trimming took 4 bases from V and 8 from J, leaving 23 bases between them. Preparation of the TCRbeta library involved a method that used unique molecular identifiers. MiXCR, run by TCRdb on the PCR reads, gives a single entry per CDR3 protein. The profile shows a few hundred thousand distinct CDR3 sequences, about 17% of them singletons. This receptor was identified in a human donor who donated a stem cell graft to a child with acute lymphoblastic leukemia. The J gene is TRBJ1-4, the V gene TRBV3-1; D remains unclear. Sequencing was performed on PBMCs from the stem cell graft donor, taken from the stem cell graft. The CDR3 region has the DNA TGTGCCAGCAGCCCTGTCGCCGGGGTCGCGAGCAACGAAAAACTGTTTTTT. This encodes CASSPVAGVASNEKLFF.